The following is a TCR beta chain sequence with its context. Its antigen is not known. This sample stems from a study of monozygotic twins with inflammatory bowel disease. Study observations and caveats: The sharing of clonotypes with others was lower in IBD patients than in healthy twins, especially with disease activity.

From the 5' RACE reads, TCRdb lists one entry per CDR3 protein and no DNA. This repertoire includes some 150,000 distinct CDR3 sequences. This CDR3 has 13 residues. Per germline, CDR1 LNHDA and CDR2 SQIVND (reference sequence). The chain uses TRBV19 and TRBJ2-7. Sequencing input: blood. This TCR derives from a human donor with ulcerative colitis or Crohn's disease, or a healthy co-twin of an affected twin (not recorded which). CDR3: CASSISESYEQYF.